This is a list of T cell receptor beta chains from one sample in a study of CD8 T cells in Susac syndrome. TCRdb ran MiXCR on the immunoSEQ multiplex PCR reads and lists one entry per CDR3 protein. Of 150,000 to 200,000 distinct CDR3 sequences in the sample, about 92% were seen once. The source material was CD4+ T cells from PBMCs. The receptors come from a human donor in good health. CDR3s include the opening cysteine and the closing phenylalanine or tryptophan. A D gene is named only where the DNA matches it firmly. The size of a clone is reported for some rows only, either as once, few or many, or as a class for expanded clones.

>TRBV5-4|TRBD1|15|NA|TRBJ1-2
CASSRAPGQLYGYTF
TGTGCCAGCAGCCGGGCACCGGGACAGCTCTATGGCTACACCTTC
>TRBV23-1|NA|17|once|TRBJ2-1
CASSQCHRGTPSYEQFF
TGCGCCAGCAGTCAATGTCATCGGGGAACTCCTAGCTATGAGCAGTTCTTC
>TRBV20-1|NA|14|NA|TRBJ1-2
CSARDIGRSYGYTF
TGCAGTGCTAGAGACATCGGCAGAAGCTATGGCTACACCTTC
>TRBV20-1|NA|15|NA|TRBJ2-1
CSATLGAHASNEQFF
TGCAGTGCGACGCTCGGAGCACACGCTAGTAATGAGCAGTTCTTC
>TRBV19|NA|11|NA|TRBJ2-3
CASRLEDTQYF
TGTGCCAGTAGACTAGAGGATACGCAGTATTTT
>TRBV19|NA|17|NA|TRBJ2-7
CASRQTPSGHLSYEQYF
TGTGCCAGTAGGCAAACACCATCGGGACATCTCTCCTACGAGCAGTACTTC
>TRBV6-5|NA|15|NA|TRBJ2-5
CASTTSGAGQETQYF
TGTGCCAGCACTACGTCAGGGGCGGGCCAAGAGACCCAGTACTTC
>TRBV7-2|NA|16|NA|TRBJ2-7
CASSYDRDWGSYEQYF
TGTGCCAGCAGCTACGACCGGGACTGGGGCTCCTACGAGCAGTACTTC
>TRBV19|NA|12|few|TRBJ2-7
CASSIGTYEQYF
TGTGCCAGTAGTATAGGGACCTACGAGCAGTACTTC
>TRBV12-3/TRBV12-4|NA|12|few|TRBJ2-7
CASSLASYEQYF
TGTGCCAGCAGTTTGGCGAGCTACGAGCAGTACTTC
>TRBV3-1|TRBD1|15|NA|TRBJ2-5
CASSQGTGAQETQYF
TGTGCCAGCAGCCAAGGGACAGGGGCACAAGAGACCCAGTACTTC
>TRBV14|NA|19|once|TRBJ2-3
CASSQEGRRASDRTDTQYF
TGTGCCAGCAGCCAAGAGGGCCGAAGGGCCTCAGACCGCACAGATACGCAGTATTTT
>TRBV7-8|TRBD2|15|NA|TRBJ2-7
CASIPRETSSYEQYF
TGTGCCAGCATCCCGCGGGAGACAAGCTCCTACGAGCAGTACTTC
>TRBV3-1|TRBD1|13|once|TRBJ2-7
CASSQDIDRGQYF
TGTGCCAGCAGCCAAGATATCGACAGGGGGCAGTACTTC
>TRBV6-6|TRBD1|11|NA|TRBJ2-4
CASRLDREKYF
TGTGCCAGCAGACTAGACAGGGAGAAGTACTTC
>TRBV30|NA|11|NA|TRBJ2-4
CASGGENIQYF
TGTGCCTCGGGTGGAGAAAACATTCAGTACTTC
>TRBV5-4|TRBD1|13|NA|TRBJ2-7
CASSSGQGHEQYF
TGTGCCAGCAGCTCGGGACAGGGTCACGAGCAGTACTTC
>TRBV5-6|NA|14|once|TRBJ1-3
CASSLPISGNTIYF
TGTGCCAGCAGCTTGCCTATCTCTGGAAACACCATATATTTT
>TRBV7-2|NA|15|NA|TRBJ2-7
CASSLQVRPSYEQYF
TGTGCCAGCAGCTTACAGGTCCGTCCGTCCTACGAGCAGTACTTC
>TRBV13|TRBD1|15|NA|TRBJ1-3
CASSLGDRAGNTIYF
TGTGCCAGCAGCTTAGGGGACAGGGCTGGAAACACCATATATTTT
>TRBV30|TRBD1|12|NA|TRBJ2-7
CAWGDSSYEQYF
TGTGCCTGGGGGGACAGCTCCTACGAGCAGTACTTC
>TRBV2|NA|16|NA|TRBJ2-5
CASSELWDVGKETQYF
TGTGCCAGCAGCGAACTTTGGGACGTGGGGAAAGAGACCCAGTACTTC
>TRBV14|NA|15|NA|TRBJ1-2
CASSQDRAGRGLDTF
TGTGCCAGCAGCCAAGATCGCGCAGGGAGAGGACTGGACACCTTC
>TRBV29-1|NA|13|NA|TRBJ1-1
CSVEIRYEGSAFF
TGCAGCGTTGAAATTCGGTATGAGGGAAGCGCTTTCTTT
>TRBV28|NA|13|NA|TRBJ2-6
CASGPSGANVLTF
TGTGCCAGCGGACCGTCTGGGGCCAACGTCCTGACTTTC
>TRBV18|NA|11|NA|TRBJ2-3
CASLRADTQYF
TGTGCCAGCCTGAGGGCAGATACGCAGTATTTT
>TRBV28|NA|12|once|TRBJ2-7
CASSLIGREQYF
TGTGCCAGCAGTTTAATCGGGCGCGAGCAGTACTTC
>TRBV29-1|NA|12|NA|TRBJ1-2
CSVASGGYGYTF
TGCAGCGTTGCATCCGGGGGTTATGGCTACACCTTC
>TRBV12-3/TRBV12-4|TRBD1|16|NA|TRBJ2-3
CASSSRTGRRTDTQYF
TGTGCCAGCAGTTCCCGGACAGGGAGGAGAACAGATACGCAGTATTTT
>TRBV5-1|TRBD1|14|NA|TRBJ2-7
CASSSGQGENEQYF
TGCGCCAGCTCCTCGGGACAGGGGGAAAACGAGCAGTACTTC
>TRBV6-4|TRBD2|15|few|TRBJ2-1
CASSETSGSYNEQFF
TGTGCCAGCAGTGAGACTAGCGGGTCCTACAATGAGCAGTTCTTC
>TRBV7-2|TRBD2|14|NA|TRBJ2-5
CASSRTSGQETQYF
TGTGCCAGCAGCCGGACTAGCGGCCAAGAGACCCAGTACTTC
>TRBV2|NA|11|NA|TRBJ2-7
CAGGGGYEQYF
TGTGCCGGAGGGGGCGGCTACGAGCAGTACTTC
>TRBV18|TRBD1|13|NA|TRBJ2-7
CASSLNRGYEQYF
TGTGCCAGCTCACTGAACAGGGGATACGAGCAGTACTTC
>TRBV5-1|TRBD2|15|NA|TRBJ2-7
CASSSDRAGGSEQYF
TGCGCCAGCAGCTCCGATCGGGCGGGAGGAAGCGAGCAGTACTTC
>TRBV5-1|TRBD2|15|NA|TRBJ2-2
CASNRASGSAGELFF
TGCGCCAGCAATAGGGCTAGCGGGAGCGCCGGGGAGCTGTTTTTT
>TRBV20-1|NA|11|few|TRBJ1-4
CSARQGEKLFF
TGCAGTGCTAGGCAGGGGGAAAAACTGTTTTTT
>TRBV12-3/TRBV12-4|TRBD1|14|NA|TRBJ1-5
CASSLDREYRPQHF
TGTGCCAGCAGCCTGGACAGGGAATATCGGCCCCAGCATTTT
>TRBV5-6|NA|14|NA|TRBJ1-1
CASSFKGRDTEAFF
TGTGCCAGCAGCTTTAAGGGTCGTGACACTGAAGCTTTCTTT
>TRBV2|NA|14|NA|TRBJ2-7
CASSDARGVGEQYF
TGTGCCAGCAGTGATGCCAGGGGAGTGGGAGAGCAGTACTTC
>TRBV7-2|TRBD1|13|NA|TRBJ1-1
CASSPTGGISAFF
TGTGCCAGCAGTCCTACAGGGGGCATATCGGCTTTCTTT
>TRBV3-1|NA|14|NA|TRBJ1-2
CASSQDQGFYGYTF
TGTGCCAGCAGCCAAGATCAAGGGTTCTATGGCTACACCTTC
>TRBV20-1|NA|14|once|TRBJ1-1
CSAGGARGNTEAFF
TGCAGTGCTGGTGGGGCCAGGGGGAACACTGAAGCTTTCTTT
>TRBV9|NA|14|NA|TRBJ2-4
CASSVSGAQNIQYF
TGTGCCAGCAGCGTATCAGGGGCACAAAACATTCAGTACTTC
>TRBV12-3/TRBV12-4|NA|15|few|TRBJ2-7
CASSLTLDINYEQYF
TGTGCCAGCAGTTTAACCCTGGACATAAACTACGAGCAGTACTTC
>TRBV11-2|NA|15|NA|TRBJ1-6
CASSSLGVYNSPLHF
TGTGCCAGCAGCTCCCTCGGAGTTTATAATTCACCCCTCCACTTT
>TRBV29-1|NA|16|NA|TRBJ2-1
CSVEGVRQAAYNEQFF
TGCAGCGTGGAAGGGGTACGGCAGGCAGCCTACAATGAGCAGTTCTTC
>TRBV5-1|NA|15|NA|TRBJ1-1
CASSLTGTGLTRAFF
TGCGCCAGCAGCTTAACCGGGACCGGGTTGACTAGGGCTTTCTTT
>TRBV7-2|NA|13|NA|TRBJ2-5
CASEAGWQETQYF
TGTGCCAGCGAGGCCGGTTGGCAAGAGACCCAGTACTTC
>TRBV11-2|NA|14|NA|TRBJ2-2
CASSPVSGTGELFF
TGTGCCAGCAGCCCCGTTAGCGGCACCGGGGAGCTGTTTTTT
>TRBV10-3|TRBD1|13|NA|TRBJ2-7
CATRDRESYEQYF
TGTGCCACCCGGGACAGGGAGAGTTACGAGCAGTACTTC
>TRBV28|NA|14|once|TRBJ2-7
CASTPGQSSYEQYF
TGTGCCAGCACACCGGGACAAAGCTCCTACGAGCAGTACTTC
>TRBV30|TRBD1|16|NA|TRBJ2-1
CAWSQGDRGTYNEQFF
TGTGCCTGGAGTCAAGGGGACAGGGGGACTTACAATGAGCAGTTCTTC
>TRBV20-1|TRBD2|18|once|TRBJ2-5
CSASGTTTPGGGLETQYF
TGCAGTGCTAGCGGCACCACTACGCCGGGGGGAGGTCTGGAGACCCAGTACTTC